The 17 T cell receptor beta chains given below trace back to one sample, sequenced in a study of blood T cell repertoires in COVID-19. Produced via immunoSEQ multiplex PCR; TCRdb's table is partial and in-frame only. The sample has about 120,000 clones; 70% to 85% are singletons. The sequencing sample was made of peripheral blood. These receptors were obtained from a man aged 65-85 years with active or convalescent COVID-19.

J is TRBJ2-7 and V is TRBV6-6; 10 bases agree with TRBD1. V shed 7 bases and J 2 bases; nucleotides not matched to a gene: 5. The CDR3 covers 14 residues. Per germline, CDR1 MNHNY and CDR2 SVGAGI (reference sequence). CDR3 sequence (DNA): TGTGCCAGCATTAGGGGGACAGGGGCCTACGAGCAGTACTTC. Encoded protein: CASIRGTGAYEQYF.

The rearrangement links TRBV12-3 or TRBV12-4 to TRBJ1-5, with D uncertain. The CDR3 contains 13 residues. Trimming took 3 bases from V and 2 from J, leaving 5 bases between them. The chain's CDR3 is CASSFTGNQPQHF. Here the CDR3 DNA reads TGTGCCAGCAGTTTCACGGGCAATCAGCCCCAGCATTTT.

CDR3 protein: CAWRRTATDTQYF. CDR3 nucleotide sequence: TGTGCCTGGAGACGGACAGCAACAGATACGCAGTATTTT. The chain carries TRBV30 and TRBJ2-3; TRBD1 might be the D (6 bases). V lost 3 bases to trimming and J lost 3 bases, with 10 bases between them. This CDR3 has 13 amino acids. The germline V gene has CDR1 GTSNPN and CDR2 SVGIG (reference sequence). The complete variable domain, with remaining parts taken from reference TRBV30 and TRBJ2-3, reads SQTIHQWPATLVQPVGSPLSLECTVEGTSNPNLYWYRQAAGRGLQLLFYSVGIGQISSEVPQNLSASRPQDRQFILSSKKLLLSDSGFYLCAWRRTATDTQYFGPGTRLTVL.

The chain couples TRBV19 to TRBJ2-7; D might be TRBD2 (6 bases). Germline-derived CDR1 and CDR2 are LNHDA and SQIVND (reference sequence). The CDR3 extends over 14 amino acids. Trimming stripped 1 base from V and 6 bases from J, with 13 bases between. CDR3 loop: CASSIGGVLGEQYF. The CDR3 coding sequence is TGTGCCAGTAGTATAGGGGGGGTACTGGGCGAGCAGTACTTC.

The chain links TRBV19 to TRBJ1-2; a weak D match, TRBD1 (5 bases). Germline-derived CDR1 and CDR2 are LNHDA and SQIVND (reference sequence). Trimming removed 1 base from V and 7 bases from J, with 13 bases in between. The CDR3 has 14 amino acids. The CDR3 coding sequence is TGTGCCAGTAGTATAGGGGGGGGTACGGGTGGCTACACCTTC. Translating gives CASSIGGGTGGYTF.

The V and J genes are TRBV27 and TRBJ1-4, with 11 bases fitting TRBD1. V lost 8 bases and J lost 7; bases outside the gene matches: 9. The CDR3 runs to 15 residues. Per the germline V gene, CDR1 is MNHEY and CDR2 is SMNVEV (reference sequence). CDR3 nucleotide sequence: TGTGCCAGCGGCTACAAGGGACAGGGGGGTGAAAAACTGTTTTTT. Residues: CASGYKGQGGEKLFF. The variable domain in full, completed from reference TRBV27 and TRBJ1-4, reads EAQVTQNPRYLITVTGKKLTVTCSQNMNHEYMSWYRQDPGLGLRQIYYSMNVEVTDKGDVPEGYKVSRKEKRNFPLILESPSPNQTSLYFCASGYKGQGGEKLFFGSGTQLSVL.

This clone was recorded once. The chain uses TRBV7-8 and TRBJ2-1; D is undetermined. CDR1 and CDR2 from the germline V gene are SGHVS and FQNEAQ. Trimming removed 4 bases at V and 7 bases at J, with 5 bases between. The CDR3 extends over 11 amino acids. The CDR3 reads CASSSGNEQFF. Here the CDR3 DNA reads TGTGCCAGCAGCTCAGGTAATGAGCAGTTCTTC.

The chain couples TRBV5-1 to TRBJ1-1; no clear D. The CDR3 runs 15 residues. CDR1 SGHRS and CDR2 YFSETQ come from the germline V gene. The V gene lost 0 bases and the J gene lost 4 bases, with 13 bases spanning the gap. Here the CDR3 reads CASSLGSMGGTEAFF. CDR3 in DNA: TGCGCCAGCAGCTTGGGTTCCATGGGAGGCACTGAAGCTTTCTTT. Drawing the rest from reference TRBV5-1 and TRBJ1-1, the complete variable domain is KAGVTQTPRYLIKTRGQQVTLSCSPISGHRSVSWYQQTPGQGLQFLFEYFSETQRNKGNFPGRFSGRQFSNSRSEMNVSTLELGDSALYLCASSLGSMGGTEAFFGQGTRLTVV.

The chain carries TRBV6-5 and TRBJ1-1; D call uncertain. The CDR3 runs to 13 residues. Between the trimmed V and J ends, which lost 9 bases and 3 bases, there was a span of 14 bases. Germline V gene sequence: CDR1 MNHEY, CDR2 SVGAGI. CDR3 region: CARTTCEYTEAFF. CDR3 in DNA: TGTGCCAGGACTACTTGTGAGTACACTGAAGCTTTCTTT.

This clone came up a few times. The chain's CDR3 is CASNYGGPYEQYF. The CDR3 DNA is TGTGCCAGCAACTACGGGGGACCATACGAGCAGTACTTC. The rearrangement links TRBV5-8 to TRBJ2-7; D is perhaps TRBD2 (6 bases). This CDR3 is 13 amino acids long. Germline CDR1 SGHTS, CDR2 YDEGEE. Trimming left V 6 bases short and J 4 bases short, with 14 bases between.

The CDR3 nucleotides are TGCAGCGTTGAGTGGGGACAGGCTCTTGGCTACACCTTC. As protein: CSVEWGQALGYTF. The chain uses TRBV29-1 and TRBJ1-2, with 8 positions matching TRBD1. CDR3 size: 13 residues. Unmatched junction bases numbered 7, after V lost 3 bases and J lost 7 bases. CDR1 and CDR2 (germline): SQVTM, ANQGSEA.

This chain joins TRBV20-1 and TRBJ2-7, with TRBD2 as a possible D gene (6 bases). Germline V lookup: CDR1 DFQATT, CDR2 SNEGSKA (reference sequence). Trimming shortened V by 6 bases and J by 8 bases, and 14 bases separated the two germline ends. The CDR3 runs to 11 residues. The CDR3 protein is CSAPSSAQQYF. CDR3 in DNA: TGCAGTGCCCCCTCTAGCGCACAGCAGTACTTC.

There are a few counts of this clone. J is TRBJ1-6 and V is TRBV19; D unclear. The length of the CDR3 is 14 residues. Germline CDR1 reads LNHDA; CDR2 reads SQIVND (reference sequence). V lost 3 bases and J 10 bases, leaving 13 bases between the germline ends. In DNA, the CDR3 is TGTGCCAGTAGTATGCGGGGTAATGGCTCACCCCTCCACTTT. Its translation: CASSMRGNGSPLHF.

The V gene is TRBV7-2, the J gene TRBJ1-1; 9 positions agree with TRBD1. Germline CDR1 is SGHTA and CDR2 is FQGNSA. The CDR3 is made up of 13 amino acids. After removal of 4 bases from V and 6 bases from J, the junction contained 3 bases not matched to a gene. The CDR3 sequence: CASSSDRGAEAFF. For the CDR3, the DNA is TGTGCCAGCAGCTCGGACAGGGGTGCTGAAGCTTTCTTT.

This clone was counted between two and nine times. V gene TRBV7-9 combines with J gene TRBJ1-2; 10 positions agree with TRBD1. The germline V gene has CDR1 SEHNR and CDR2 FQNEAQ (reference sequence). The ends lost 5 bases at V and 6 bases at J; junction bases unmatched: 12. The CDR3 covers 16 residues. This chain's CDR3 is CASSRRDRGEVNGYTF. DNA of the CDR3: TGTGCCAGCAGCCGCCGGGACAGGGGAGAAGTCAATGGCTACACCTTC. Complete variable domain (other parts from reference TRBV7-9 and TRBJ1-2): DTGVSQNPRHKITKRGQNVTFRCDPISEHNRLYWYRQTLGQGPEFLTYFQNEAQLEKSRLLSDRFSAERPKGSFSTLEIQRTEQGDSAMYLCASSRRDRGEVNGYTFGSGTRLTVV.

The chain recombines TRBV5-4 with TRBJ2-7; D might be TRBD2 (6 bases). The germline V gene has CDR1 SGHNT and CDR2 YYREEE (reference sequence). V was clipped by 4 bases and J by 3 bases, with 17 bases between them. The CDR3 contains 15 residues. The CDR3 sequence is CASSLGGPGFYEQYF. The CDR3 DNA is TGTGCCAGCAGCCTTGGAGGGCCAGGGTTCTACGAGCAGTACTTC.

This chain links TRBV21-1 with TRBJ2-7; the table's D call, TRBD1, was not checked against the DNA. TRBV21-1 counts as a pseudogene. The CDR3 is 18 amino acids. The CDR3 DNA follows: TGTGCCAGCAGCAAATTGGCGGGACAGGACCTCAGCTCCTACGAGCAGTACTTC. Amino acids: CASSKLAGQDLSSYEQYF.